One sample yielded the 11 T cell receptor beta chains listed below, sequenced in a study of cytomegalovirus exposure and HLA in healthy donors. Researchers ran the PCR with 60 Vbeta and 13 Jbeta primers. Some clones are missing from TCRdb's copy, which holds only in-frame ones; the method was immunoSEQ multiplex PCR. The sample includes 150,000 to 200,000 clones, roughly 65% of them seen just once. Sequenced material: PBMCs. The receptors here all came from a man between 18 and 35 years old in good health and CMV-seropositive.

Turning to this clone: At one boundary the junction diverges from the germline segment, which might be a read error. CDR3 sequence (DNA): TGTGCTAGCAGCTACGGACTAGCGGGGGAGAACACCGGGGAGCTGTTTTTT. Amino acid sequence: CASSYGLAGENTGELFF. The chain employs TRBV7-7 and TRBJ2-2; TRBD2 matches at 13 bases. CDR1 SSHAT and CDR2 FNYEAQ come from the germline V gene (reference sequence). CDR3 length equals 17 residues.

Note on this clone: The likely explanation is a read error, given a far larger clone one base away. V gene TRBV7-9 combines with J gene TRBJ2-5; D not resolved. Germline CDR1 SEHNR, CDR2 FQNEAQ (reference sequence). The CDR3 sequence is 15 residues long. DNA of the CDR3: TGTTCCAGCAGCTTAGAACTCTCTCAAGAAGAGACCCAGTACTTC. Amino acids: CSSSLELSQEETQYF.

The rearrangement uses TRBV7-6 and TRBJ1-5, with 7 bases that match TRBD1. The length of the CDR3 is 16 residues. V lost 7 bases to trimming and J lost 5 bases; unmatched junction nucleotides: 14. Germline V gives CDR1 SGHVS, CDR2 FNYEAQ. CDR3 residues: CASTGGDRLGHQPQHF. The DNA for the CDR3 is TGTGCCAGCACCGGTGGGGACAGACTAGGGCATCAGCCCCAGCATTTT.

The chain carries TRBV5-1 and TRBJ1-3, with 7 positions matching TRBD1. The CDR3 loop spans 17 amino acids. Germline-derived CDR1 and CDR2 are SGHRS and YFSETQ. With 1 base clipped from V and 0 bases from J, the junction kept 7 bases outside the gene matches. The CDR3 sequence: CASSLNVAGGSGNTIYF. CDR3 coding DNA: TGCGCCAGCAGCTTGAATGTTGCAGGGGGCTCTGGAAACACCATATATTTT. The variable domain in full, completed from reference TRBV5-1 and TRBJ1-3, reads KAGVTQTPRYLIKTRGQQVTLSCSPISGHRSVSWYQQTPGQGLQFLFEYFSETQRNKGNFPGRFSGRQFSNSRSEMNVSTLELGDSALYLCASSLNVAGGSGNTIYFGEGSWLTVV.

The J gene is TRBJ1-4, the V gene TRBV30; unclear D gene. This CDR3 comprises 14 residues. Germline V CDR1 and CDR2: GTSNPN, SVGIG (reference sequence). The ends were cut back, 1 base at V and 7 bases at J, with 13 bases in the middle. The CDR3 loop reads CAWSGVRSGEKLFF. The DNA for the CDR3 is TGTGCCTGGAGTGGAGTCCGATCGGGTGAAAAACTGTTTTTT.

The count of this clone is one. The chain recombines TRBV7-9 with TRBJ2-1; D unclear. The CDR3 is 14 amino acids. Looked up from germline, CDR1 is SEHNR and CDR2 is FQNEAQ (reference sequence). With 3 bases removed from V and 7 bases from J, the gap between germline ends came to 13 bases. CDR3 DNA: TGTGCCAGCAGCTTCGACTGGAAGGAGAATGAGCAGTTCTTC. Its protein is CASSFDWKENEQFF.

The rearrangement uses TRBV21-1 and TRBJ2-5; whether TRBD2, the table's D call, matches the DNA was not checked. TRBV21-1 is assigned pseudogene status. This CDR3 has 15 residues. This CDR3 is CASTWREGRGETQYF. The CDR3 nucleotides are TGTGCCAGCACATGGAGGGAGGGGCGGGGGGAGACCCAGTACTTC.

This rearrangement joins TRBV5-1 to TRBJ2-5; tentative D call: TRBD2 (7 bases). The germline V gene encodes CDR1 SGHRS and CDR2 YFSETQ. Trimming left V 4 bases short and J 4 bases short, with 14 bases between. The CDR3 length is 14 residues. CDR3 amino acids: CASSRRGGAETQYF. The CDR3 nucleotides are TGCGCCAGCAGCCGGAGGGGGGGGGCAGAGACCCAGTACTTC.

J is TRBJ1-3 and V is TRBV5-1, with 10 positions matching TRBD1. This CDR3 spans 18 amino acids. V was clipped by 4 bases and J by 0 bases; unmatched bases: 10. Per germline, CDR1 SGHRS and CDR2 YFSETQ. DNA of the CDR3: TGCGCCAGCAGCGCGACAGGGGGCAATAACCTCTCTGGAAACACCATATATTTT. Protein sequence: CASSATGGNNLSGNTIYF.

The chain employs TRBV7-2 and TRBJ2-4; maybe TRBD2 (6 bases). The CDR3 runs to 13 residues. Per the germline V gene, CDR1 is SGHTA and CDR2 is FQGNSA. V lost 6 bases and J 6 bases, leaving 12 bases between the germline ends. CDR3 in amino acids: CASREGYGNIQYF. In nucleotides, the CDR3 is TGTGCCAGCAGGGAGGGGTATGGAAACATTCAGTACTTC. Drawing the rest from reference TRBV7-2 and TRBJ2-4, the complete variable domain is GAGVSQSPSNKVTEKGKDVELRCDPISGHTALYWYRQSLGQGLEFLIYFQGNSAPDKSGLPSDRFSAERTGGSVSTLTIQRTQQEDSAVYLCASREGYGNIQYFGAGTRLSVL.

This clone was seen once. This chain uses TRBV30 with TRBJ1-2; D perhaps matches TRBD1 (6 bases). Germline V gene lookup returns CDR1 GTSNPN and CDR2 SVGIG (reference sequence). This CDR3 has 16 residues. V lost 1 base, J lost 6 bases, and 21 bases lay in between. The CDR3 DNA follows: TGTGCCTGGAGTGGGTACATCGGCGGGGGCGAGAATGGCTACACCTTC. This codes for CAWSGYIGGGENGYTF.